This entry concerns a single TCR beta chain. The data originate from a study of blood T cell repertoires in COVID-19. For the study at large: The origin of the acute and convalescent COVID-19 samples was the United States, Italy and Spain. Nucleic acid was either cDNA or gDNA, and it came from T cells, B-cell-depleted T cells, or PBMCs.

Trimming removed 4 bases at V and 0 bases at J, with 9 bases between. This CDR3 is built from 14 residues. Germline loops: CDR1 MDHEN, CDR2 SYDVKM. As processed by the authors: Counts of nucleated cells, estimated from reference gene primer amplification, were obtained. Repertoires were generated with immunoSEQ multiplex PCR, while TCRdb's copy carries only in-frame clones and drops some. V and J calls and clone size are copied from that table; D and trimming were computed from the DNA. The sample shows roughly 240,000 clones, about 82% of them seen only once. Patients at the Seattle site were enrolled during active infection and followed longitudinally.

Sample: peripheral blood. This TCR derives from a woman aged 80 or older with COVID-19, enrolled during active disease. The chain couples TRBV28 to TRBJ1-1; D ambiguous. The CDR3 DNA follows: TGTGCCAGCAGTTCATCGGACTTGAACACTGAAGCTTTCTTT. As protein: CASSSSDLNTEAFF.